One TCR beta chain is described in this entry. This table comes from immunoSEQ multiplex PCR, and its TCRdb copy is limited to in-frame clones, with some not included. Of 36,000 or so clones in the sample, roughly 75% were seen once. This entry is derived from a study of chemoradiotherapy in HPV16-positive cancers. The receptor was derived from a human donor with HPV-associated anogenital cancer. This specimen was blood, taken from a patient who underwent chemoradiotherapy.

CDR3 DNA: TGTGCCAGCAGCTTGCGTGGGGTCTCTGGAAACACCATATATTTT. It encodes CASSLRGVSGNTIYF. V and J are TRBV5-4 and TRBJ1-3; D is undetermined. The CDR3 consists of 15 residues. Germline assignment: CDR1 SGHNT and CDR2 YYREEE (reference sequence). The V and J ends lost 1 base and 0 bases respectively, with 8 bases between them.